A single T cell receptor beta chain is shown here with its context. Participant age was roughly 18 to 90 years, and participants resided in roughly 25 US areas. Trimming left V 6 bases short and J 1 base short, with 10 bases between. The germline V gene has CDR1 SGHRS and CDR2 YFSETQ. The CDR3 spans 13 residues. The data were obtained in a study of blood T cell repertoires in COVID-19. Looking at the study overall: The samples span acute and convalescent COVID-19 from the United States, Italy and Spain. From T cells, B-cell-depleted T cells, or PBMCs came the material, which was cDNA or gDNA.

Some clones are missing from TCRdb's copy, which holds only in-frame ones; the method was immunoSEQ multiplex PCR. Found here are around 230,000 clones, 86% of them singletons; the top ten hold approximately 3.5%. The TCR originated in a middle-aged woman with acute COVID-19. The chain carries TRBV5-1 and TRBJ1-1; D gene ambiguous. Specimen: PBMCs or T cells enriched from blood (not recorded which). This CDR3 is CASKLGGNTEAFF. CDR3 in DNA: TGCGCCAGCAAACTCGGTGGGAACACTGAAGCTTTCTTT.